This T cell receptor (beta chain) was documented in a study of Graves' ophthalmopathy and Graves' hyperthyroidism. Study-wide results and limits: Ophthalmopathy cases were distinguished from stable hyperthyroidism by a 13-signature model, reaching about 91% sensitivity and 81.08% specificity.

Scientists amplified the TCR beta CDR3 regions from RNA transcripts. First-round RT-PCR employed HTBI primers, with a second-round multiplex PCR after it. TCRdb re-called the multiplex PCR reads through MiXCR, storing one row per CDR3 protein. The table shows 200,000 to 250,000 distinct CDR3 sequences, with under 30% occurring only once. Certain patients were not enrolled. These were patients with other autoimmune diseases, uncontrolled infections, pregnancy or lactation. This clonotype was recorded at least ten times. Its antigen is still unknown. The ends lost 5 bases at V and 6 bases at J; junction bases unmatched: 12. Germline CDR1 reads SGHAT; CDR2 reads FQDESV (reference sequence). This CDR3 is 17 amino acids long.

The sequencing input was peripheral blood. The rearrangement links TRBV11-1 to TRBJ2-7, with 14 bases lining up with TRBD2. The sequence was collected from a man between 45 and 60 years old with Graves' ophthalmopathy. CDR3 in amino acids: CASSPGLAGELSREQYF. Written as DNA, the CDR3 is TGTGCCAGCAGCCCGGGACTAGCGGGAGAGCTTTCCCGCGAGCAGTACTTC.